Reported below is one TCR beta chain. The V gene lost 3 bases and the J gene lost 7 bases, with 10 bases spanning the gap. Germline V CDR1 and CDR2: MNHNS, SASEGT. The CDR3 runs 13 residues. The record originates from a study of blood T cell repertoires in COVID-19. The authors' processing: The assay estimated nucleated cells by amplifying reference gene primers. TCRdb keeps only in-frame clones here, not all; method: immunoSEQ multiplex PCR. The DNA was the basis for D and trimming; V, J and clone size are from that table. The sample includes some 100,000 clones, over 80% of them seen just once. The sequence was collected from a human donor with active COVID-19. The donor label of this sample is uncertain. This rearrangement joins TRBV6-1 to TRBJ2-1, with D perhaps matching TRBD1 (6 bases). Sequenced material: peripheral blood. This CDR3 reads CASSDGQWNEQFF. DNA of the CDR3: TGTGCCAGCAGTGATGGACAGTGGAATGAGCAGTTCTTC.